This T cell receptor (beta chain) was documented in a study of T-cell memory formation after mild COVID-19. Points from the study as a whole: Mostly located in CM and EM were contracting CD4+ clones, with contracting CD8+ clones located in EMRA. Pre-infection memory already had some responding clones, implying cross-reactive memory joined.

The CDR3 is 13 residues long. Looked up from germline, CDR1 is DFQATT and CDR2 is SNEGSKA (reference sequence). Trimming cost V 3 bases and J 0 bases, with 7 bases left between them. Points on this clonotype: The antigen is undetermined.

Each CDR3 protein gets one entry after TCRdb re-called the 5' RACE reads with MiXCR. Of about 140,000 distinct CDR3 sequences in the sample, under 25% were seen once. This TCR derives from an adult woman who had mild COVID-19 (a few samples of this study predate the infection). Cell type and time point are not known. The chain links TRBV20-1 to TRBJ2-3, with D tentatively TRBD2 (6 bases). The specimen sequenced was PBMCs or a T cell subset sorted from them (not recorded which). CDR3 region: CSASGRSTDTQYF. As DNA, the CDR3 is TGCAGTGCTAGCGGGAGAAGCACAGATACGCAGTATTTT.